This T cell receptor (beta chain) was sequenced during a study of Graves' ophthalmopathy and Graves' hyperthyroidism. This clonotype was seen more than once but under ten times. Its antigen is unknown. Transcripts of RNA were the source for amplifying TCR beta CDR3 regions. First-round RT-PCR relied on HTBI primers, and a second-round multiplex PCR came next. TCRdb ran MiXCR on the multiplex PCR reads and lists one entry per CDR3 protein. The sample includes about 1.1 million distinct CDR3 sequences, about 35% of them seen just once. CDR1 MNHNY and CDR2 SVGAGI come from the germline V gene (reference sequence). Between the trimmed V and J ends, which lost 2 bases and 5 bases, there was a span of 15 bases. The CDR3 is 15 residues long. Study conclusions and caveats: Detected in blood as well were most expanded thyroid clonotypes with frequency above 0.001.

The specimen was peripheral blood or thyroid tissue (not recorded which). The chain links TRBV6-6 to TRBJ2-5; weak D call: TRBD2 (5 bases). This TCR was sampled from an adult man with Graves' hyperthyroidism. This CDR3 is CASSYPQLTGETQYF. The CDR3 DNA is TGTGCCAGCAGTTACCCCCAGCTCACGGGGGAGACCCAGTACTTC.